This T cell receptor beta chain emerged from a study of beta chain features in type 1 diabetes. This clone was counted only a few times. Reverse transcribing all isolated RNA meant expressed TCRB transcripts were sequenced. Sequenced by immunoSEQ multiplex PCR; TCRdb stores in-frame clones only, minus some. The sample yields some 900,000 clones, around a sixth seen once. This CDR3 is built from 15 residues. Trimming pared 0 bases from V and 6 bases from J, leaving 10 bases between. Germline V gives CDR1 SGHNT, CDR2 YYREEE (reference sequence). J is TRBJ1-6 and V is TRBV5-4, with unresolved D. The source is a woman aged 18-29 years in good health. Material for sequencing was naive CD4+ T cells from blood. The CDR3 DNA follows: TGTGCCAGCAGCTTGGTCGGGTCTAGTAATTCACCCCTCCACTTT. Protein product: CASSLVGSSNSPLHF. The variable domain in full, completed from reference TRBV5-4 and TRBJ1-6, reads ETGVTQSPTHLIKTRGQQVTLRCSSQSGHNTVSWYQQALGQGPQFIFQYYREEENGRGNFPPRFSGLQFPNYSSELNVNALELDDSALYLCASSLVGSSNSPLHFGNGTRLTVT.